This is a list of T cell receptor beta chains from one sample in a study of blood T cell repertoires in COVID-19. Assay: immunoSEQ multiplex PCR; the TCRdb copy retains only in-frame clones and omits some. The table includes about 410,000 clones, about nine tenths detected once. Sample: peripheral blood. The receptor set was obtained from a middle-aged woman with COVID-19, enrolled during active disease. Each CDR3 is given with its conserved first and last residue. Clone size, where shown, is once, few, many, or a class for clones that have expanded.

clone size: NA
V gene: TRBV6-2/TRBV6-3
CDR3 protein: CASSPLDRENQPQHF

clone size: NA
V gene: TRBV21-1
CDR3 protein: CASSKRDSGANVLTF

clone size: NA
V gene: TRBV4-1
CDR3 protein: CASSLRTGARNTEAFF

clone size: NA
V gene: TRBV7-2
CDR3 protein: CASSPDRGSSPLHF

clone size: NA
V gene: TRBV29-1
CDR3 protein: CSVDRPGGDGYTF

clone size: few
V gene: TRBV21-1
CDR3 protein: CASRVMTVFTSNQPQHF

clone size: NA
V gene: TRBV5-1
CDR3 protein: CASSLEGVDTQYF

clone size: NA
V gene: TRBV6-2/TRBV6-3
CDR3 protein: CASSSPRLAGYSYEQYF

clone size: once
V gene: TRBV6-5
CDR3 protein: CASTWTPGDNQPQHF

clone size: NA
V gene: TRBV5-1
CDR3 protein: CASSFAGVTEAFF

clone size: NA
V gene: TRBV6-2/TRBV6-3
CDR3 protein: CASSYGDTISTDTQYF

clone size: NA
V gene: TRBV28
CDR3 protein: CASSLFREAFF

clone size: NA
V gene: TRBV29-1
CDR3 protein: CSVDSRGEQYF

clone size: NA
V gene: TRBV13
CDR3 protein: CASSFAGTGGEKLFF

clone size: NA
V gene: TRBV5-6
CDR3 protein: CASSFGPRRGLIGEKLFF

clone size: NA
V gene: TRBV5-1
CDR3 protein: CASSLGQFLTGDEKLFF

clone size: NA
V gene: TRBV24-1
CDR3 protein: CATSDSLAGANYNEQFF

clone size: NA
V gene: TRBV13
CDR3 protein: CASSLTGRSTEAFF

clone size: few
V gene: TRBV5-1
CDR3 protein: CASKTTSGRLPFF

clone size: few
V gene: TRBV9
CDR3 protein: CASSGGQGNTEAFF

clone size: once
V gene: TRBV18
CDR3 protein: CASSLRDITGELFF

clone size: NA
V gene: TRBV18
CDR3 protein: CASSFEGVNQPQHF

clone size: NA
V gene: TRBV28
CDR3 protein: CASSRPVVTEQPQHF